A single sample gave rise to the 18 T cell receptor beta chains below, sequenced in a study of cytomegalovirus exposure and HLA in healthy donors. The PCR was carried out with 60 Vbeta primers and 13 Jbeta primers. Assay used: immunoSEQ multiplex PCR; TCRdb lists only in-frame clones, some missing. Here the sample spans around 70,000 clones, about 78% being singletons. What was sequenced was PBMCs. Receptors originate from a woman aged 40-49 years in good health and CMV-seropositive.

The chain links TRBV7-6 to TRBJ2-2; 7 bases agree with TRBD1. The CDR3 covers 16 residues. V was clipped by 1 base and J by 0 bases; unmatched bases: 2. The germline V gene has CDR1 SGHVS and CDR2 FNYEAQ. CDR3 in DNA: TGTGCCAGCAGCTTAGTTGGGACAGCGAACACCGGGGAGCTGTTTTTT. Translating it yields CASSLVGTANTGELFF.

The CDR3 loop reads CASRTTATDTQYF. The CDR3 nucleotides read TGTGCCAGCAGAACAACCGCCACAGATACGCAGTATTTT. The chain employs TRBV6-5 and TRBJ2-3; D not certain. Germline CDR1 and CDR2: MNHEY and SVGAGI. The CDR3 loop spans 13 amino acids. Trimming left V 6 bases short and J 2 bases short, with 9 bases between.

This clone has only a few counts. The CDR3 region is CASSRWRRSNQPQHF. In nucleotides, the CDR3 is TGTGCCAGCAGCCGTTGGAGGAGAAGCAATCAGCCCCAGCATTTT. The J gene is TRBJ1-5, the V gene TRBV6-5; D call uncertain. V was cut by 6 bases and J by 1 base, with 13 bases left in between. CDR3 length equals 15 residues. The germline gives CDR1 MNHEY, CDR2 SVGAGI.

The chain recombines TRBV4-2 with TRBJ2-7; 9 positions match TRBD2. Germline CDR1 LGHNA, CDR2 YNFKEQ. The ends lost 3 bases at V and 3 bases at J; junction bases unmatched: 6. The CDR3 totals 15 residues. The CDR3 coding sequence is TGTGCCAGCAGCCACCTAGCGGGGACCCTCTACGAGCAGTACTTC. It codes for CASSHLAGTLYEQYF.

The chain links TRBV29-1 to TRBJ2-5, with TRBD2 matching 10 bases. The CDR3 is made up of 16 amino acids. CDR1 and CDR2 from the germline V gene are SQVTM and ANQGSEA. With V trimmed by 1 base and J by 2 bases, 7 bases remained unmatched. Written as DNA, the CDR3 is TGCAGCGTTGAAGTATGGCAGCGGGGGGGGCAAGAGACCCAGTACTTC. Translated, it gives CSVEVWQRGGQETQYF. Full variable domain (missing parts from reference TRBV29-1 and TRBJ2-5): SAVISQKPSRDICQRGTSLTIQCQVDSQVTMMFWYRQQPGQSLTLIATANQGSEATYESGFVIDKFPISRPNLTFSTLTVSNMSPEDSSIYLCSVEVWQRGGQETQYFGPGTRLLVL.

There are a few counts of this clone. The chain is built from TRBV29-1 and TRBJ1-2, with D possibly being TRBD1 (5 bases). This CDR3 contains 12 residues. The V and J ends lost 4 bases and 4 bases respectively, with 10 bases between them. Germline-derived CDR1 and CDR2 are SQVTM and ANQGSEA. CDR3 loop: CSVGSDSYGYTF. The CDR3 region has the DNA TGCAGCGTTGGTTCCGACAGCTATGGCTACACCTTC. Variable domain in full (rest from reference TRBV29-1 and TRBJ1-2): SAVISQKPSRDICQRGTSLTIQCQVDSQVTMMFWYRQQPGQSLTLIATANQGSEATYESGFVIDKFPISRPNLTFSTLTVSNMSPEDSSIYLCSVGSDSYGYTFGSGTRLTVV.

CDR3 in DNA: TGTGCCAGCAGAAGGGAGGGTTTGAATGGCTACACCTTC. This sequence encodes CASRREGLNGYTF. The chain recombines TRBV27 with TRBJ1-2; D is ambiguous. With 6 bases removed from V and 6 bases from J, the gap between germline ends came to 14 bases. Germline V gives CDR1 MNHEY, CDR2 SMNVEV (reference sequence). This CDR3 has 13 amino acids.

The gene calls are TRBV19 and TRBJ1-3; the D gene is possibly TRBD1 (6 bases). V was clipped by 7 bases and J by 0 bases, with 16 bases between them. The CDR3 runs 16 residues. CDR1 is LNHDA, CDR2 SQIVND, per germline (reference sequence). The CDR3, as DNA: TGTGCCAGTACTGTAACAGGGACCAGCTCTGGAAACACCATATATTTT. This gives the protein CASTVTGTSSGNTIYF.

This clone was observed a handful of times. CDR3 nucleotides: TGCAGCGTTGAAGATCTGGGAGTGGAGACCCAGTACTTC. Translated: CSVEDLGVETQYF. V and J are TRBV29-1 and TRBJ2-5, with a tentative D call TRBD2 (5 bases). Trimming took 0 bases from V and 5 from J, leaving 10 bases between them. Looked up from germline, CDR1 is SQVTM and CDR2 is ANQGSEA. The CDR3 has 13 amino acids.

The chain combines TRBV2 with TRBJ2-7, with D possibly matching TRBD1 (7 bases). With 7 bases removed from V and 4 bases from J, the gap between germline ends came to 17 bases. Germline-derived CDR1 and CDR2 are SNHLY and FYNNEI. The CDR3 consists of 14 residues. This CDR3 is CASNLARGVYEQYF. The CDR3 DNA sequence: TGTGCCAGCAATTTGGCCAGGGGGGTATACGAGCAGTACTTC.

The J gene is TRBJ1-5, the V gene TRBV13; TRBD1 agrees at 11 bases. Trimming took 0 bases from V and 6 from J; bases not matched to a gene: 7. The CDR3 loop spans 17 amino acids. CDR1 and CDR2 (germline): PRHDT, FYEKMQ (reference sequence). CDR3 nucleotides: TGTGCCAGCAGCTTAGGGCCACTGGACAGGGGGCTTCAGCCCCAGCATTTT. Its translation is CASSLGPLDRGLQPQHF.

This clone was picked up a small number of times. This chain connects TRBV6-1 to TRBJ1-1, with D tentatively TRBD1 (6 bases). The V end lost 11 bases, the J end lost 1 base, and 20 bases lay between the germline ends. Germline CDR1 reads MNHNS; CDR2 reads SASEGT. This CDR3 is built from 15 residues. CDR3 region: CASRWGGSSNTEAFF. The CDR3 DNA sequence: TGTGCCTCTAGGTGGGGGGGCTCGTCGAACACTGAAGCTTTCTTT.

The rearrangement links TRBV19 to TRBJ1-2; D possibly corresponds to TRBD1 (5 bases). The germline V and J ends were trimmed by 7 bases and 8 bases, with 20 bases remaining between them. CDR3 length equals 14 residues. Germline CDR1 reads LNHDA; CDR2 reads SQIVND (reference sequence). CDR3: CASTGTVLASGYTF. The CDR3 nucleotides read TGTGCCAGTACCGGGACTGTTCTGGCGTCCGGCTACACCTTC.

A word on this clone: The sample has other DNA sequences that encode this CDR3 too. V usage is TRBV9 and J usage is TRBJ2-5; TRBD1 is a possible D gene (6 bases). V shed 2 bases and J shed 3 bases, with 8 bases lying between them. This CDR3 is 13 amino acids long. Germline V gives CDR1 SGDLS, CDR2 YYNGEE. CDR3 DNA sequence: TGTGCCAGCAGCGTTACAGGGAAAGAGACCCAGTACTTC. This gives the protein CASSVTGKETQYF.

The gene calls are TRBV11-2 and TRBJ2-3; 7 nucleotides agree with TRBD2. V trimming: 8 bases; J trimming: 1 base; junction bases outside the gene matches: 3. This CDR3 comprises 13 residues. CDR1 SGHAT and CDR2 FQNNGV come from the germline V gene. The CDR3 region has the DNA TGTGCCAGCGGGGCGGGGGGCACAGATACGCAGTATTTT. It codes for CASGAGGTDTQYF. Combining the CDR3 with reference TRBV11-2 and TRBJ2-3 gives the whole variable domain EAGVAQSPRYKIIEKRQSVAFWCNPISGHATLYWYQQILGQGPKLLIQFQNNGVVDDSQLPKDRFSAERLKGVDSTLKIQPAKLEDSAVYLCASGAGGTDTQYFGPGTRLTVL.

V gene TRBV5-5 combines with J gene TRBJ1-1, with TRBD1 identical over 11 bases. Germline V gives CDR1 SGHKS, CDR2 YYEKEE (reference sequence). This CDR3 is built from 16 residues. After removal of 2 bases from V and 3 bases from J, the junction contained 6 bases not matched to a gene. This chain's CDR3 is CASSLSGTGGYTEAFF. As DNA, the CDR3 is TGTGCCAGCAGCTTATCCGGGACAGGGGGTTACACTGAAGCTTTCTTT.

This clone was counted only a few times. The gene calls are TRBV5-1 and TRBJ1-1, with D unclear. This CDR3 comprises 14 residues. Germline assignment: CDR1 SGHRS and CDR2 YFSETQ. Trimming removed 1 base from V and 2 bases from J, with 9 bases in between. The CDR3 here is CASSLFGGNTEAFF. The DNA for the CDR3 is TGCGCCAGCAGCTTGTTTGGAGGAAACACTGAAGCTTTCTTT.

This clone was recorded only once. The V and J genes are TRBV5-1 and TRBJ2-2; 7 nucleotides agree with TRBD1. V lost 7 bases, J lost 3 bases, and 6 bases stayed unmatched. This CDR3 spans 14 amino acids. From germline, CDR1 is SGHRS and CDR2 YFSETQ. CDR3 region: CASSRTGDTGELFF. In DNA, the CDR3 is TGCGCCAGCTCCCGGACAGGTGACACCGGGGAGCTGTTTTTT.